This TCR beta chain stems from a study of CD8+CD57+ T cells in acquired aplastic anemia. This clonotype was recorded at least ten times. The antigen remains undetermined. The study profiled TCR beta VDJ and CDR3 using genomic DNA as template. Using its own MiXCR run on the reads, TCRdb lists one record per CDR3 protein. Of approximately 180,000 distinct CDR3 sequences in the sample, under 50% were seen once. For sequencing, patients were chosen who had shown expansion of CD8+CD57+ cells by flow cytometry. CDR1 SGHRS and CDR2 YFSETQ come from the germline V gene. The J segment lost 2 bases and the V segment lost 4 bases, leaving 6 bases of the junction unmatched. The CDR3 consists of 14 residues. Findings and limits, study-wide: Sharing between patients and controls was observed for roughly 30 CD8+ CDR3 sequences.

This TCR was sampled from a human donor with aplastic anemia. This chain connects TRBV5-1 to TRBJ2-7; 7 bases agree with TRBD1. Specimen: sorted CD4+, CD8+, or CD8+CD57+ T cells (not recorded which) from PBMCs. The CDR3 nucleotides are TGCGCCAGCAGCATCGGGACAGTGACCTACGAGCAGTACTTC. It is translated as CASSIGTVTYEQYF. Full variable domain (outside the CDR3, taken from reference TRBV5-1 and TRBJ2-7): KAGVTQTPRYLIKTRGQQVTLSCSPISGHRSVSWYQQTPGQGLQFLFEYFSETQRNKGNFPGRFSGRQFSNSRSEMNVSTLELGDSALYLCASSIGTVTYEQYFGPGTRLTVT.